The TCR beta chain under discussion was sequenced for a study of chemoradiotherapy in HPV16-positive cancers. Clones were read by immunoSEQ multiplex PCR, and TCRdb kept only the in-frame ones, dropping some. Among approximately 30,000 clones listed, more than 85% were seen once. Germline CDR1 MNHEY, CDR2 SMNVEV (reference sequence). With 3 bases removed from V and 5 bases from J, the gap between germline ends came to 11 bases. This CDR3 has 14 amino acids. This chain connects TRBV27 to TRBJ1-5, with a weak D call TRBD1 (5 bases). The clonotype comes from a human donor with HPV-associated anogenital cancer. Here the sequenced sample was blood, taken from a patient who underwent chemoradiotherapy. The CDR3 coding sequence is TGTGCCAGCAGTTTGAGGGGTGGTGATCAGCCCCAGCATTTT. It translates to CASSLRGGDQPQHF.